This entry lists 28 T cell receptor beta chains sequenced from one sample in a study of blood T cell repertoires in COVID-19. The assay was immunoSEQ multiplex PCR, and TCRdb's table has in-frame clones only and misses some. The sample has tens of thousands of clones; about four fifths are singletons. The sequencing input was peripheral blood. These receptors were collected from a man over 45 with active COVID-19.

The rearrangement links TRBV10-1 to TRBJ2-1; 8 bases line up with TRBD2. The ends lost 10 bases at V and 8 bases at J; junction bases unmatched: 7. CDR1 is WNHNN and CDR2 is SYGVQD in the germline V gene (reference sequence). CDR3 length: 12 amino acids. The CDR3 DNA is TGCGCCATCCGGGGGGGCCGGTATGAGCAGTTCTTC. Residues: CAIRGGRYEQFF.

J is TRBJ1-2 and V is TRBV6-5, with a tentative D call TRBD1 (6 bases). CDR1 and CDR2 (germline): MNHEY, SVGAGI. Between the trimmed V and J ends, which lost 6 bases and 7 bases, there was a span of 15 bases. The CDR3 runs to 13 residues. CDR3 DNA: TGTGCCAGCAGGGGGGCAGGGGCGGGTGGCTACACCTTC. It translates to CASRGAGAGGYTF.

The rearrangement joins TRBV12-3 or TRBV12-4 to TRBJ2-7, with 7 bases matching TRBD1. Trimming cost V 7 bases and J 3 bases; bases outside gene matches: 6. The CDR3 is 13 amino acids. CDR3 bases: TGTGCCAGCAATACGGGACAGAACTACGAGCAGTACTTC. This encodes CASNTGQNYEQYF.

This sequence joins TRBV27 and TRBJ2-7; 9 bases are shared with TRBD1. V dropped 3 bases and J dropped 2; count of bases not matched to a gene: 5. The CDR3 is 15 amino acids. CDR1 and CDR2 from the germline V gene are MNHEY and SMNVEV (reference sequence). The CDR3 loop is CASSFGTGKTYEQYF. The CDR3 coding sequence is TGTGCCAGCAGTTTCGGGACAGGGAAAACCTACGAGCAGTACTTC.

This rearrangement joins TRBV18 to TRBJ2-7; 10 bases are a match to TRBD2. The CDR3 loop spans 15 amino acids. Germline V gene data show CDR1 as KGHSH and CDR2 as LQKENI. Unmatched junction bases numbered 8, after V lost 2 bases and J lost 7 bases. The chain's CDR3 is CASSPTVASGGEQYF. CDR3 bases: TGTGCCAGCTCACCAACGGTGGCTAGCGGGGGAGAGCAGTACTTC.

This clone was seen only once. This chain connects TRBV6-5 to TRBJ1-1, with a possible D match to TRBD1 (5 bases). V was pared by 6 bases and J by 0 bases, with 14 bases between. The germline V gene has CDR1 MNHEY and CDR2 SVGAGI. The CDR3 covers 15 residues. Written as DNA, the CDR3 is TGTGCCAGCAGATTACGACAGTACATGAACACTGAAGCTTTCTTT. As protein: CASRLRQYMNTEAFF.

This chain uses TRBV5-6 with TRBJ2-7; 7 nucleotides line up with TRBD2. CDR3 length: 15 residues. V was pared by 0 bases and J by 5 bases, with 8 bases of the junction left unmatched. Germline V gene data show CDR1 as SGHDT and CDR2 as YYEEEE. This CDR3 reads CASSLVGGSGNEQYF. CDR3 in DNA: TGTGCCAGCAGCTTGGTCGGGGGGTCTGGCAACGAGCAGTACTTC.

The rearrangement uses TRBV6-6 and TRBJ1-2; D is unclear. Trimming stripped 6 bases from V and 4 bases from J, with 18 bases between. Germline V gene lookup returns CDR1 MNHNY and CDR2 SVGAGI (reference sequence). CDR3 length: 15 residues. The CDR3 is CASSPGGGGFYGYTF. Here the CDR3 DNA reads TGTGCCAGCAGCCCCGGAGGTGGCGGTTTCTATGGCTACACCTTC.

The V and J genes are TRBV6-5 and TRBJ2-3; 9 bases fit TRBD2. V gave up 5 bases and J gave up 0 bases; unmatched junction bases: 3. CDR1 is MNHEY, CDR2 SVGAGI, per germline. The CDR3 is made up of 15 amino acids. CDR3 nucleotides: TGTGCCAGCAGTCATAGCGGGGGAAGCACAGATACGCAGTATTTT. Protein: CASSHSGGSTDTQYF.

By its share, this clone is medium-sized (0.01 to 0.1%). CDR3 sequence reads: CASSPGSEQFF. In DNA form, the CDR3 reads TGTGCCAGCAGTCCCGGGTCTGAGCAGTTCTTC. The chain links TRBV28 to TRBJ2-1; no clear D. Trimming removed 5 bases from V and 9 bases from J, with 8 bases in between. CDR1 is MDHEN, CDR2 SYDVKM, per germline. The CDR3 length is 11 residues.

The V and J genes are TRBV27 and TRBJ2-3, with D tentatively TRBD2 (7 bases). Germline assignment: CDR1 MNHEY and CDR2 SMNVEV (reference sequence). Trimming removed 3 bases at V and 2 bases at J, with 12 bases between. This CDR3 comprises 15 residues. CDR3 in DNA: TGTGCCAGCAGTTTCCGGGGGGCTAACACAGATACGCAGTATTTT. Translating it yields CASSFRGANTDTQYF.

This clone has more than one count but fewer than ten. The V gene is TRBV4-1, the J gene TRBJ2-7, with D possibly being TRBD2 (6 bases). Trimming stripped 4 bases from V and 1 base from J, with 17 bases between. The CDR3 totals 16 residues. Germline V lookup: CDR1 MGHRA, CDR2 YSYEKL. The CDR3 DNA reads TGCGCCAGCAGCCCAATAGGGACTGGGATATCCTACGAGCAGTACTTC. Its translation: CASSPIGTGISYEQYF.

The gene calls are TRBV6-5 and TRBJ2-1, with TRBD2 identical over 8 bases. This CDR3 comprises 16 residues. Per germline, CDR1 MNHEY and CDR2 SVGAGI. The junction had 9 bases not matched to a gene; V was cut back by 0 bases and J by 8 bases. Written as DNA, the CDR3 is TGTGCCAGCAGTTACTCCCCGGGGGGGCCGGGCGATGAGCAGTTCTTC. It specifies CASSYSPGGPGDEQFF.

This chain joins TRBV3-1 (or the pseudogene TRBV3-2) and TRBJ1-2; D is perhaps TRBD1 (6 bases). V was shortened by 3 bases and J by 7 bases, with 15 bases between the two germline ends. Germline CDR1 LGHDT, CDR2 YNNKEL (reference sequence). The CDR3 has 14 amino acids. Here the CDR3 reads CASSQGTTGSGYTF. The CDR3 nucleotides are TGTGCCAGCAGCCAGGGGACAACAGGCAGTGGCTACACCTTC.

The rearrangement uses TRBV18 and TRBJ1-2, with 10 bases lining up with TRBD1. The V segment lost 0 bases and the J segment 1 base; nucleotides outside the gene matches: 8. Germline loops: CDR1 KGHSH, CDR2 LQKENI. The CDR3 has 18 residues. The CDR3 spells CASSPPKGQGLRNYGYTF. DNA for the CDR3: TGTGCCAGCTCACCACCGAAGGGACAGGGGCTCCGTAACTATGGCTACACCTTC.

This chain connects TRBV19 to TRBJ2-3, with 8 bases aligning to TRBD2. Trimming cost V 6 bases and J 3 bases; bases outside gene matches: 5. This CDR3 contains 14 residues. From germline, CDR1 is LNHDA and CDR2 SQIVND (reference sequence). CDR3 sequence reads: CASRLAAGTDTQYF. The DNA for the CDR3 is TGTGCCAGTAGACTAGCGGCGGGGACAGATACGCAGTATTTT.

This clone appeared a few times. V usage is TRBV5-1 and J usage is TRBJ2-4; maybe TRBD1 (5 bases). The CDR3 is made up of 15 amino acids. Germline loops: CDR1 SGHRS, CDR2 YFSETQ. Trimming stripped 2 bases from V and 0 bases from J, with 9 bases between. CDR3 residues: CASSFTGVAKNIQYF. The DNA of the CDR3 is TGCGCCAGCAGCTTCACAGGTGTAGCCAAAAACATTCAGTACTTC. The entire variable domain, with the rest obtained from reference TRBV5-1 and TRBJ2-4, is as follows: KAGVTQTPRYLIKTRGQQVTLSCSPISGHRSVSWYQQTPGQGLQFLFEYFSETQRNKGNFPGRFSGRQFSNSRSEMNVSTLELGDSALYLCASSFTGVAKNIQYFGAGTRLSVL.

The V call is TRBV12-3 or TRBV12-4, the J call TRBJ2-7, with D possibly matching TRBD2 (5 bases). This CDR3 is built from 11 residues. V was clipped by 3 bases and J by 5 bases, with 5 bases between them. The CDR3 reads CASSFGDEQYF. The CDR3 DNA sequence: TGTGCCAGCAGTTTCGGGGACGAGCAGTACTTC.

The chain joins TRBV2 to TRBJ2-7, with D perhaps TRBD1 (6 bases). Germline CDR1 is SNHLY and CDR2 is FYNNEI. CDR3 length equals 15 residues. The V and J ends lost 5 bases and 7 bases respectively, with 21 bases between them. The CDR3 sequence: CASSSIRDKSGEQYF. The CDR3 DNA follows: TGTGCCAGCAGTTCTATCCGGGACAAATCGGGTGAGCAGTACTTC.

The chain uses TRBV7-2 and TRBJ1-5; 8 nucleotides match TRBD1. Germline-derived CDR1 and CDR2 are SGHTA and FQGNSA. This CDR3 has 14 amino acids. With 2 bases clipped from V and 6 bases from J, the junction kept 3 bases outside the gene matches. CDR3 sequence (DNA): TGTGCCAGCAGCTTAAGCCAGGGGGCTCAGCCCCAGCATTTT. This sequence encodes CASSLSQGAQPQHF.

The chain couples TRBV15 to TRBJ1-1, with 7 bases aligning to TRBD1. Trimming at V came to 1 base and at J to 4 bases, leaving 6 bases not matched to a gene. The CDR3 sequence is 15 residues long. Germline CDR1 and CDR2: LNHNV and YYDKDF (reference sequence). CDR3 in amino acids: CATSRVGGGITEAFF. The DNA for the CDR3 is TGTGCCACCAGCAGAGTAGGGGGCGGGATCACTGAAGCTTTCTTT.

This clone appeared a few times. This rearrangement joins TRBV24-1 to TRBJ2-7; unclear D gene. V was trimmed by 7 bases and J by 5 bases, leaving 14 bases between them. Per the germline V gene, CDR1 is KGHDR and CDR2 is SFDVKD. The CDR3 totals 13 residues. For the CDR3, the DNA is TGTGCCACCAGCCCCAAGTGGCAGAACGAGCAGTACTTC. Amino acid sequence: CATSPKWQNEQYF.

This clone turned up a few times. The genes are TRBV7-9 and TRBJ1-2, with D possibly TRBD1 on 6 matching bases. Germline CDR1 is SEHNR and CDR2 is FQNEAQ (reference sequence). The V and J ends lost 5 bases and 5 bases respectively, with 18 bases between them. This CDR3 is 15 amino acids long. For the CDR3, the DNA is TGTGCCAGCAGCGTTCGAGGTGGGGGCGAATATGGCTACACCTTC. Its protein product is CASSVRGGGEYGYTF.

J is TRBJ1-4 and V is TRBV5-4, with TRBD1 as a possible D gene (6 bases). CDR3 length: 15 amino acids. Germline V lookup: CDR1 SGHNT, CDR2 YYREEE (reference sequence). V was pared by 1 base and J by 4 bases, with 11 bases between. This CDR3 reads CASSLFPGDNEKLFF. CDR3 sequence (DNA): TGTGCCAGCAGCTTGTTCCCAGGGGATAATGAAAAACTGTTTTTT.

This rearrangement joins TRBV14 to TRBJ1-2; 9 bases are a match to TRBD1. V was pared by 4 bases and J by 3 bases, with 6 bases of the junction left unmatched. Per the germline V gene, CDR1 is SGHDN and CDR2 is FVKESK. The CDR3 spans 15 residues. The CDR3 reads CASSPRQGDHYGYTF. In DNA, the CDR3 is TGTGCCAGCAGCCCACGACAGGGGGATCACTATGGCTACACCTTC.

The V gene is TRBV5-1, the J gene TRBJ2-7; TRBD1 matches 7 bases. J was trimmed by 2 bases and V by 0 bases; bases with no gene match: 2. The CDR3 consists of 14 residues. Per germline, CDR1 SGHRS and CDR2 YFSETQ. In nucleotides, the CDR3 is TGCGCCAGCAGCTTGGGACAGGGACCCTACGAGCAGTACTTC. It translates to CASSLGQGPYEQYF. Supplemented by reference TRBV5-1 and TRBJ2-7, the full variable domain reads KAGVTQTPRYLIKTRGQQVTLSCSPISGHRSVSWYQQTPGQGLQFLFEYFSETQRNKGNFPGRFSGRQFSNSRSEMNVSTLELGDSALYLCASSLGQGPYEQYFGPGTRLTVT.

This sequence joins TRBV7-9 and TRBJ2-1; TRBD1 agrees at 8 bases. V lost 5 bases, J lost 13 bases, and 10 bases stayed unmatched. Germline V CDR1 and CDR2: SEHNR, FQNEAQ (reference sequence). The CDR3 extends over 13 amino acids. The CDR3 coding sequence is TGTGCCAGCAGCCCGGGACAGGTCCTAGGACAGTTCTTC. It translates to CASSPGQVLGQFF.

The chain joins TRBV27 to TRBJ1-6, with D possibly TRBD1 on 5 matching bases. CDR1 is MNHEY and CDR2 is SMNVEV in the germline V gene (reference sequence). V lost 5 bases, J lost 10 bases, and 18 bases lay in between. CDR3 length: 15 amino acids. The CDR3: CASSGTVRLESPLHF. The DNA for the CDR3 is TGTGCCAGCAGTGGGACTGTTCGACTCGAATCACCCCTCCACTTT.